This T cell receptor (beta chain) was recovered during a study of human T cells and chemical hapten exposure. At the level of the study: In the sensitization step, 2% DPC was placed on about 2 cm by about 2 cm of upper inner arm skin.

General study findings and limits: TCRs exceeding a frequency of 1 in 1000 stayed unchanged under DPC sensitization.

Germline values: CDR1 DFQATT, CDR2 SNEGSKA (reference sequence). There are 16 residues in the CDR3. Trimming took 0 bases from V and 0 from J, leaving 13 bases between them. TCRdb analysed the RACE reads with MiXCR anew, one entry per CDR3 protein. The sample consists of 300,000 to 400,000 distinct CDR3 sequences, around 5.5% of them appearing once. Time point specified: pre-sensitization, week 0. Treatment defined: therapeutic diphenylcyclopropenone sensitization with weekly scalp DPC. Total RNA was isolated from unfractionated whole blood. This clonotype was recorded at least ten times. Its antigen is as yet unknown.

V gene TRBV20-1 combines with J gene TRBJ2-3; TRBD1 is a possible D gene (5 bases). The receptor was derived from a woman aged 50 to 60 with alopecia areata. Some clones in this sample may be carry-over from other donors' samples. The source material was whole blood, sampled in connection with sensitization to the hapten diphenylcyclopropenone (DPC). This CDR3 reads CSARDGSGPSTDTQYF. CDR3 DNA sequence: TGCAGTGCTAGAGATGGATCAGGGCCGAGCACAGATACGCAGTATTTT.